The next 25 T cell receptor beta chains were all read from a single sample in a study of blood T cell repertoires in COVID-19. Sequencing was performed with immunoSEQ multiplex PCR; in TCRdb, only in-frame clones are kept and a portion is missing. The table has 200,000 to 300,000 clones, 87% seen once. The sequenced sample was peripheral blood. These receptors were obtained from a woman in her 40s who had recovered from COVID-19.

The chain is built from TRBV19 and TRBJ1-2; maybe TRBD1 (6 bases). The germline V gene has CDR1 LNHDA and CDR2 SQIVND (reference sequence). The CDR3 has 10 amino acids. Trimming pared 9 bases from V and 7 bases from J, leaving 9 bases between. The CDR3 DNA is TGTGCCAGGCTCAGGGGTGGCTACACCTTC. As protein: CARLRGGYTF.

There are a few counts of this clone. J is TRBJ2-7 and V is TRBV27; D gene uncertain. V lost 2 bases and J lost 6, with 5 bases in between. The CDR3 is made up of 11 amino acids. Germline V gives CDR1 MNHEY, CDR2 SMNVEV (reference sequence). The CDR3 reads CASSLLGEQYF. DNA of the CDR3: TGTGCCAGCAGTTTACTAGGCGAGCAGTACTTC.

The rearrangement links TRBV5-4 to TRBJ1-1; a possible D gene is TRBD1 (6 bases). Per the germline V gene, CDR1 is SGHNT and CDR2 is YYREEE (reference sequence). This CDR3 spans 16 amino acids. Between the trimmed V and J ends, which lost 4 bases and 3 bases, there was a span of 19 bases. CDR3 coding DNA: TGTGCCAGCAGCCCCCAGGGGCCGGGTGGCTACACTGAAGCTTTCTTT. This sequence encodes CASSPQGPGGYTEAFF.

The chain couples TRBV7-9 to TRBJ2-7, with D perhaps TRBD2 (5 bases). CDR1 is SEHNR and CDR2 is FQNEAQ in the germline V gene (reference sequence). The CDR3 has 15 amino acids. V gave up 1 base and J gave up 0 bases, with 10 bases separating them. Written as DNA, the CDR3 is TGTGCCAGCAGCTTAGAGGGAGTTATCTCCTACGAGCAGTACTTC. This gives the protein CASSLEGVISYEQYF. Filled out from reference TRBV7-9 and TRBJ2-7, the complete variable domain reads DTGVSQNPRHKITKRGQNVTFRCDPISEHNRLYWYRQTLGQGPEFLTYFQNEAQLEKSRLLSDRFSAERPKGSFSTLEIQRTEQGDSAMYLCASSLEGVISYEQYFGPGTRLTVT.

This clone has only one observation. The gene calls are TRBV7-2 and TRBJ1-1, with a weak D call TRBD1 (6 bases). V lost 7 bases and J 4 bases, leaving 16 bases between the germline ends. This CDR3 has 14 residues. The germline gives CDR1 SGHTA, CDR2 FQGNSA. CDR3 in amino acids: CASNNREPSTEAFF. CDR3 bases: TGTGCCAGCAACAACAGGGAACCCTCCACTGAAGCTTTCTTT. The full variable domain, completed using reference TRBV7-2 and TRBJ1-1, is GAGVSQSPSNKVTEKGKDVELRCDPISGHTALYWYRQSLGQGLEFLIYFQGNSAPDKSGLPSDRFSAERTGGSVSTLTIQRTQQEDSAVYLCASNNREPSTEAFFGQGTRLTVV.

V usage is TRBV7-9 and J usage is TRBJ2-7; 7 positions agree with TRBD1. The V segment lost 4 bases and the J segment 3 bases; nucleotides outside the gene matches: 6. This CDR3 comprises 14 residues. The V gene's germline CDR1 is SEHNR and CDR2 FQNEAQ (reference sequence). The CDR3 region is CASSSVRGRYEQYF. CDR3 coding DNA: TGTGCCAGCAGCTCCGTGAGGGGGCGCTACGAGCAGTACTTC.

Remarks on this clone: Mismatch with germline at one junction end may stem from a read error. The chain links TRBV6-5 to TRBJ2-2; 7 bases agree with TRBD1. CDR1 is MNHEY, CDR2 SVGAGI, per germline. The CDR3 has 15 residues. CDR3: CASSDSYRGPGELFF. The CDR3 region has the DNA TGTGCCAGCAGTGACTCTTACAGGGGACCCGGGGAGCTGTTTTTT.

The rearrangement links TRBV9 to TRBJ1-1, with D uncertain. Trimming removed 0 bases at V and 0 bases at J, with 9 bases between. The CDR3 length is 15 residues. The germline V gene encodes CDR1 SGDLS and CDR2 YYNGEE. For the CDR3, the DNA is TGTGCCAGCAGCGTAGAGCCCTATATGAACACTGAAGCTTTCTTT. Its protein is CASSVEPYMNTEAFF.

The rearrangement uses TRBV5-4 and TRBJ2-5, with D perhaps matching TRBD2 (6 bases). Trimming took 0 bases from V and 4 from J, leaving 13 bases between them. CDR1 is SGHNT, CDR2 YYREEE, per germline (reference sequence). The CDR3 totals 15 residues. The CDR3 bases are TGTGCCAGCAGCTTGGAGGAGGGCCTCTCAGAGACCCAGTACTTC. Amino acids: CASSLEEGLSETQYF.

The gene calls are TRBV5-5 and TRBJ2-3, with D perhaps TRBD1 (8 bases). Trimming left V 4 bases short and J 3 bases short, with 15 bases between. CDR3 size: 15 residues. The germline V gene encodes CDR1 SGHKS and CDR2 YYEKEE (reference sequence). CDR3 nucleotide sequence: TGTGCCAGCAGCGGTACAGGGGGAGGGACAGATACGCAGTATTTT. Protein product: CASSGTGGGTDTQYF.

In DNA, the CDR3 is TGCGCCAGCAGCACTCGGGGAGGGGATTCTGGAAACACCATATATTTT. Protein sequence: CASSTRGGDSGNTIYF. V is TRBV5-1 and J is TRBJ1-3; perhaps TRBD1 as D (5 bases). V shed 4 bases and J shed 1 base, with 15 bases lying between them. Germline CDR1 is SGHRS and CDR2 is YFSETQ. The CDR3 extends over 16 amino acids. The complete variable domain, with remaining parts taken from reference TRBV5-1 and TRBJ1-3, reads KAGVTQTPRYLIKTRGQQVTLSCSPISGHRSVSWYQQTPGQGLQFLFEYFSETQRNKGNFPGRFSGRQFSNSRSEMNVSTLELGDSALYLCASSTRGGDSGNTIYFGEGSWLTVV.

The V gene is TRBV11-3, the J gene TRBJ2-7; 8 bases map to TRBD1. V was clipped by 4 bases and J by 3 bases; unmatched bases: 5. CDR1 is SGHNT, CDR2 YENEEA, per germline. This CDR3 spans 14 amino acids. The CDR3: CASSSGTGSYEQYF. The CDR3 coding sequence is TGTGCCAGCAGCTCCGGGACAGGAAGCTACGAGCAGTACTTC. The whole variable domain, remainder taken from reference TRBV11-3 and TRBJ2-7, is EAGVVQSPRYKIIEKKQPVAFWCNPISGHNTLYWYLQNLGQGPELLIRYENEEAVDDSQLPKDRFSAERLKGVDSTLKIQPAELGDSAVYLCASSSGTGSYEQYFGPGTRLTVT.

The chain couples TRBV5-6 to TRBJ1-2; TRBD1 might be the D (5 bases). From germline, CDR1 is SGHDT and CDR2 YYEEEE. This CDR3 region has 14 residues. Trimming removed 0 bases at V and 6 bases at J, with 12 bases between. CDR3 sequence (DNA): TGTGCCAGCAGCTTGGACGCCAGGGTGGATGGCTACACCTTC. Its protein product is CASSLDARVDGYTF.

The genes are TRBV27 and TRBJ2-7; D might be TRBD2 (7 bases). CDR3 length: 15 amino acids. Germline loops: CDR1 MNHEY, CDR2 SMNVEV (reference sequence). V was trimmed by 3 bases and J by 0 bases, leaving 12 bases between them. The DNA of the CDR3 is TGTGCCAGCAGTTTCCGCCGGGGGGCCTCCTACGAGCAGTACTTC. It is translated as CASSFRRGASYEQYF.

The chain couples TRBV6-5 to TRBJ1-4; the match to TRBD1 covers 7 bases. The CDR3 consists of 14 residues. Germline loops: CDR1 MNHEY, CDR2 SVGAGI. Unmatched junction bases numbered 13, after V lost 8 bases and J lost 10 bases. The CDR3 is CASRKEGALGKLFF. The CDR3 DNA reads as TGTGCCAGCCGGAAAGAGGGGGCTTTGGGAAAACTGTTTTTT.

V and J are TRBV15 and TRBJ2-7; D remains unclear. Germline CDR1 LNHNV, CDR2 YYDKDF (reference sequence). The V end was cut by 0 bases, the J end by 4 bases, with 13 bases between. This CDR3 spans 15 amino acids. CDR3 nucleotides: TGTGCCACCAGCAGAGAAGGCGACACAGCATACGAGCAGTACTTC. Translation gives CATSREGDTAYEQYF.

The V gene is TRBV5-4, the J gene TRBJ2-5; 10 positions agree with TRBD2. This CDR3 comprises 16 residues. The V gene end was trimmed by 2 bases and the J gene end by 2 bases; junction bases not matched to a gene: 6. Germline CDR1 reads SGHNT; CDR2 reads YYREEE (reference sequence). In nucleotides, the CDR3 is TGTGCCAGCAGCTTACAAGCGGGGGGGGGACAAGAGACCCAGTACTTC. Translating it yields CASSLQAGGGQETQYF.

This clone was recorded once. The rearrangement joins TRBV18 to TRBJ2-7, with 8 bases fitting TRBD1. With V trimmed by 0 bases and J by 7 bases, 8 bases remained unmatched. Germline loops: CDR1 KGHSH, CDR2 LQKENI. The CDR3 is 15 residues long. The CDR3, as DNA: TGTGCCAGCTCACCACCATCAAGCAGGGGGCAAGAGCAGTACTTC. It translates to CASSPPSSRGQEQYF.

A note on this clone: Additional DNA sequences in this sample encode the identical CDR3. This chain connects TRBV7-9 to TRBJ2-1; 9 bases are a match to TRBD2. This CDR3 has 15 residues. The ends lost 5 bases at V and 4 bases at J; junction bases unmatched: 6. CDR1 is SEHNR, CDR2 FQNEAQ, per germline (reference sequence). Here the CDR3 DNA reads TGTGCCAGCAGCCTGGCCCTAGCGGGATACAATGAGCAGTTCTTC. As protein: CASSLALAGYNEQFF.

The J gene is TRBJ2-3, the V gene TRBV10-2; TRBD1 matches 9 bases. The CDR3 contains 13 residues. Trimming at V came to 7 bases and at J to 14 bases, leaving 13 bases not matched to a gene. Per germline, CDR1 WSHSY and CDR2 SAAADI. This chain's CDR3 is CASTEGQGRPGYF. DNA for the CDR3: TGCGCCAGCACCGAGGGACAGGGCCGGCCCGGGTATTTT.

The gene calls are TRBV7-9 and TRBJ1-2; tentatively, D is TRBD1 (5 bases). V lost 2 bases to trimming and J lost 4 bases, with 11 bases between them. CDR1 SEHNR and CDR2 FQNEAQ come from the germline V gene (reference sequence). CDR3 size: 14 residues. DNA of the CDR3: TGTGCCAGCAGCTTACCCCGGGACTTCTATGGCTACACCTTC. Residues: CASSLPRDFYGYTF. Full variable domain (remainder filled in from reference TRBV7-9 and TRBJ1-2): DTGVSQNPRHKITKRGQNVTFRCDPISEHNRLYWYRQTLGQGPEFLTYFQNEAQLEKSRLLSDRFSAERPKGSFSTLEIQRTEQGDSAMYLCASSLPRDFYGYTFGSGTRLTVV.

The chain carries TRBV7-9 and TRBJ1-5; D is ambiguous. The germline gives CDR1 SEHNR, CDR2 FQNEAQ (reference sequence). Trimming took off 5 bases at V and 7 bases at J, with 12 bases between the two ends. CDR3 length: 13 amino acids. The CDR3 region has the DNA TGTGCCAGCAGCAAAAACGGGGTCCAGCCCCAGCATTTT. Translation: CASSKNGVQPQHF.

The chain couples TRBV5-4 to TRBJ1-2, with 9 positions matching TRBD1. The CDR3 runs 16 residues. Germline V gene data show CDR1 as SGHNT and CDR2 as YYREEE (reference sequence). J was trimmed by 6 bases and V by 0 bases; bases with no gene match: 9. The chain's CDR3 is CASSLVREQGAHGYTF. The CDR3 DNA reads TGTGCCAGCAGCTTGGTTCGCGAACAGGGGGCGCATGGCTACACCTTC.

Here the CDR3 reads CASSLRGGGADTQYF. CDR3 nucleotides: TGTGCCAGCAGCTTAAGGGGCGGGGGCGCAGATACGCAGTATTTT. The chain has TRBV11-2 and TRBJ2-3, with D possibly TRBD2 on 7 matching bases. This CDR3 contains 15 residues. The germline gives CDR1 SGHAT, CDR2 FQNNGV. The V end lost 2 bases, the J end lost 4 bases, and 13 bases lay between the germline ends.

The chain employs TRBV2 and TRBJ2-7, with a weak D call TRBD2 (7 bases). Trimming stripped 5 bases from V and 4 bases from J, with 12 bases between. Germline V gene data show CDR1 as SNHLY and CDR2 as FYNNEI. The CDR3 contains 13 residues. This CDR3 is CASSSKGGYEQYF. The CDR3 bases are TGTGCCAGCAGTTCGAAGGGGGGGTACGAGCAGTACTTC.